This TCR beta chain was recorded in a study of cytomegalovirus exposure and HLA in healthy donors. Points from the study as a whole: An Asian-associated ancestry cluster reportedly showed fewer N-insertions than the approximately 650-donor mean in a later analysis.

PCR used 60 Vbeta primers and 13 Jbeta primers. Generated by immunoSEQ multiplex PCR, the TCRdb table keeps only in-frame clones and is missing some. The sample lists around 64,000 clones, 75% to 80% occurring once. Per germline, CDR1 SGHRS and CDR2 YFSETQ. This CDR3 spans 13 amino acids. Trimming took off 0 bases at V and 12 bases at J, with 13 bases between the two ends. This clone has only a few counts. Its specificity is unknown. This chain links TRBV5-1 with TRBJ2-1; TRBD1 is a possible D gene (6 bases). Sequencing was done on a sample of PBMCs. The sequence derives from a man between 18 and 35 years old in good health and CMV-seropositive. CDR3 DNA: TGCGCCAGCAGCTTGGATGGTCAGGGGCCGCAGTTCTTC. Protein: CASSLDGQGPQFF.